These 9 T cell receptor beta chains originate from one sample sequenced in a study of response to subunit inactivated influenza vaccine. Each CDR3 protein is one row after TCRdb ran MiXCR on the RT-PCR reads. This sample yields 860,000 or so distinct CDR3 sequences, of which about 20% are seen a single time; 10% belongs to the top ten. The sequenced sample was PBMCs from blood, obtained about 5 days after vaccination. All receptors derive from a man between 45 and 60 years old who received an inactivated influenza vaccine.

V is TRBV4-3 and J is TRBJ2-7, with 9 bases matching TRBD2. Germline values: CDR1 LGHNA, CDR2 YSLEER. The CDR3 runs to 17 residues. J lost 4 bases, V lost 0 bases, and 10 bases had no gene match. The CDR3 bases are TGCGCCAGCAGCCAAGATTTTATGTCTAGCGGGGATTACGAGCAGTACTTC. Amino acids: CASSQDFMSSGDYEQYF.

The chain has TRBV6-2 or TRBV6-3 and TRBJ1-2, with D maybe TRBD1 (6 bases). The ends were cut back, 7 bases at V and 5 bases at J, with 14 bases in the middle. Germline V gene lookup returns CDR1 MNHEY and CDR2 SVGEGT. There are 13 residues in the CDR3. The CDR3 DNA follows: TGTGCCAGCAACGGGGGCCGTGGGTATGGCTACACCTTC. It translates to CASNGGRGYGYTF.

This clonotype was detected a few times. V gene TRBV6-2 or TRBV6-3 combines with J gene TRBJ2-7; 14 bases are shared with TRBD2. J gave up 0 bases and V 6 bases, and 10 bases lay outside the gene matches. The CDR3 length is 18 residues. CDR1 MNHEY and CDR2 SVGEGT come from the germline V gene. CDR3 loop: CASSSGLAGGRSSYEQYF. The CDR3 DNA sequence: TGTGCCAGCAGCTCCGGACTAGCGGGGGGTAGGAGCTCCTACGAGCAGTACTTC.

The chain has TRBV18 and TRBJ2-7; D call uncertain. V dropped 3 bases and J dropped 2 bases, with 11 bases sitting between them. The CDR3 contains 14 residues. CDR1 and CDR2 from the germline V gene are KGHSH and LQKENI. The CDR3 here is CASSPNVHPYEQYF. The CDR3, as DNA: TGTGCCAGCTCACCCAATGTACACCCCTACGAGCAGTACTTC.

There are a few counts of this clonotype. The gene calls are TRBV20-1 and TRBJ2-1, with D perhaps TRBD2 (6 bases). This CDR3 spans 13 amino acids. The V end lost 6 bases, the J end lost 5 bases, and 14 bases lay between the germline ends. Germline CDR1 is DFQATT and CDR2 is SNEGSKA (reference sequence). DNA of the CDR3: TGCAGTGCCGCTACCGGGGGAGACAATGAGCAGTTCTTC. This encodes CSAATGGDNEQFF.

Ten or more counts support this clonotype. The chain has TRBV6-6 and TRBJ2-2; D uncertain. V gave up 8 bases and J gave up 0 bases, with 7 bases separating them. Germline loops: CDR1 MNHNY, CDR2 SVGAGI (reference sequence). The CDR3 extends over 13 amino acids. CDR3 nucleotide sequence: TGTGCCAGCCGGCTCTCGAACACCGGGGAGCTGTTTTTT. Translating gives CASRLSNTGELFF.

The chain employs TRBV3-1 and TRBJ2-2, with D maybe TRBD2 (5 bases). Trimming took off 11 bases at V and 0 bases at J, with 22 bases between the two ends. The CDR3 is made up of 17 amino acids. The germline gives CDR1 LGHDT, CDR2 YNNKEL (reference sequence). The DNA of the CDR3 is TGTGCCTTCAGTTTAGCGCCAAGCGGATCGAACACCGGGGAGCTGTTTTTT. Translation: CAFSLAPSGSNTGELFF.

Only a few counts were recorded for this clonotype. The chain uses TRBV29-1 and TRBJ2-3; 14 bases line up with TRBD2. The germline gives CDR1 SQVTM, CDR2 ANQGSEA. V lost 6 bases and J lost 5; bases outside the gene matches: 4. The CDR3 spans 14 residues. The CDR3 protein is CSVLGLAGVDTQYF. CDR3 DNA sequence: TGCAGCGTGCTGGGACTAGCGGGAGTAGATACGCAGTATTTT.

This clonotype was seen more than once but under ten times. The CDR3 nucleotides read TGTGCCAGCAGCTTTAGGGCTAGCGGTTACAATGAGCAGTTCTTC. It is translated as CASSFRASGYNEQFF. The V call is TRBV7-2, the J call TRBJ2-1; 7 nucleotides match TRBD2. This CDR3 contains 15 residues. V trimming: 3 bases; J trimming: 4 bases; junction bases outside the gene matches: 6. Germline CDR1 reads SGHTA; CDR2 reads FQGNSA.